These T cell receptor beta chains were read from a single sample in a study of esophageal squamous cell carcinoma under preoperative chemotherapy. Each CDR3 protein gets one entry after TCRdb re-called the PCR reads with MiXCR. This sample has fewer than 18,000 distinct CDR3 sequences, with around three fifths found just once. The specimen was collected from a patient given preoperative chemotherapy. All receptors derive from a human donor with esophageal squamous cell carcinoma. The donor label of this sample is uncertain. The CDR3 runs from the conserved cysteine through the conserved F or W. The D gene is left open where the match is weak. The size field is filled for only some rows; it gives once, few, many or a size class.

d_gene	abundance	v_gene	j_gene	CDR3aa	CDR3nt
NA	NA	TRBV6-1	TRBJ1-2	CASTRGASGLFGGYTF	TGTGCCAGCACCAGAGGGGCGAGCGGACTGTTCGGTGGCTACACCTTC
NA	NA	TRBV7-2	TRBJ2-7	CASSLGGGLYEQYF	TGTGCCAGCAGCCTCGGGGGTGGGCTCTACGAGCAGTACTTC
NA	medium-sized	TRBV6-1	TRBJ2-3	CASSEAGHSSTDTQYF	TGTGCCAGCAGTGAAGCGGGGCATTCTAGCACAGATACGCAGTATTTT
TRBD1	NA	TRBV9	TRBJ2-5	CASSVGQGEETQYF	TGTGCCAGCAGCGTCGGACAGGGTGAGGAGACCCAGTACTTC
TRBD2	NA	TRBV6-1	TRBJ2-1	CASSELAGGSEQFF	TGTGCCAGCAGTGAACTAGCGGGAGGTTCTGAGCAGTTCTTC
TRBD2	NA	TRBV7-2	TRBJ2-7	CASSGALSGSTDTQYF	TGTGCCAGCAGCGGAGCGCTGAGCGGGAGCACAGATACGCAGTACTTC
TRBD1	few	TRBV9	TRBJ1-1	CASSLSTGQGAEAFF	TGTGCCAGCAGTCTATCCACGGGACAGGGTGCTGAAGCTTTCTTT
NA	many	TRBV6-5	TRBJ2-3	CASSYVSGVDTQYF	TGTGCCAGCAGTTACGTAAGCGGTGTGGATACGCAGTATTTT
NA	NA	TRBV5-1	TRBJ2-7	CASSTPGPMIYEQYF	TGCGCCAGCAGCACCCCCGGACCGATGATCTACGAGCAGTACTTC
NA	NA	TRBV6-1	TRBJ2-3	CASNSRGTQYF	TGTGCCAGCAACTCCCGAGGCACCCAGTATTTC
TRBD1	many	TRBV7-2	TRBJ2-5	CASSPFGQVVQETQYF	TGTGCCAGCAGCCCCTTCGGACAGGTCGTTCAAGAGACCCAGTACTTC
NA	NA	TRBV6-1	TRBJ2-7	CASSVPTDTYEQYF	TGTGCCAGCAGCGTCCCGACAGATACCTACGAGCAGTACTTC
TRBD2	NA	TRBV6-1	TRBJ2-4	CAGAGGSDEKTQYF	TGTGCGGGCGCCGGGGGGAGTGACGAAAAGACGCAGTATTTC